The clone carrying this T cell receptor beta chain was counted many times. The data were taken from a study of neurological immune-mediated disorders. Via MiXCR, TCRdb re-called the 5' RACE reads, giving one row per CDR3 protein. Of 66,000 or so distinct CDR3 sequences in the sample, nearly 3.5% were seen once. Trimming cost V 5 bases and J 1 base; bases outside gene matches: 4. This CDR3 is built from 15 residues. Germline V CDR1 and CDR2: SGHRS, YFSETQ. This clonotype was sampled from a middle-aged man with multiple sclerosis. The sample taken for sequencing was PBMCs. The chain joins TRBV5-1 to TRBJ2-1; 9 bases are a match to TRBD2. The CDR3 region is CASSLAGVSYNEQFF. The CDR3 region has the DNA TGCGCCAGCAGTTTAGCGGGAGTATCCTACAATGAGCAGTTCTTC.